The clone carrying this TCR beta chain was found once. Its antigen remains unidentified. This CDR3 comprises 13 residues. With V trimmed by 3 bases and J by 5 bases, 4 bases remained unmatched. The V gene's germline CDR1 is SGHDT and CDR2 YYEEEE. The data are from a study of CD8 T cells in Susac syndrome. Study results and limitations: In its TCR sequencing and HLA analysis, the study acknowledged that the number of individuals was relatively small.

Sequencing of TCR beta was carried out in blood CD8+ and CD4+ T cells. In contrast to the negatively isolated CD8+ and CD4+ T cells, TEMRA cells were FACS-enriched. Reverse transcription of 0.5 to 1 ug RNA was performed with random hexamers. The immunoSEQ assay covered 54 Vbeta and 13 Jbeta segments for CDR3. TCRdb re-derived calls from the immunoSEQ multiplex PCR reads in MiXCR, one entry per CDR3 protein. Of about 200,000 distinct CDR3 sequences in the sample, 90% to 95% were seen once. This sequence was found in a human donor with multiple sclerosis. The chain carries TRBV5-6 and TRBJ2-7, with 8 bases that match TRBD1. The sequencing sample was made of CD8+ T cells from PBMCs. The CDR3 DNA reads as TGTGCCAGCAGCTCGACAGGGGTCCACGAGCAGTACTTC. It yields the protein CASSSTGVHEQYF. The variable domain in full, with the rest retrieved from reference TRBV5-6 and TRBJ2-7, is DAGVTQSPTHLIKTRGQQVTLRCSPKSGHDTVSWYQQALGQGPQFIFQYYEEEERQRGNFPDRFSGHQFPNYSSELNVNALLLGDSALYLCASSSTGVHEQYFGPGTRLTVT.